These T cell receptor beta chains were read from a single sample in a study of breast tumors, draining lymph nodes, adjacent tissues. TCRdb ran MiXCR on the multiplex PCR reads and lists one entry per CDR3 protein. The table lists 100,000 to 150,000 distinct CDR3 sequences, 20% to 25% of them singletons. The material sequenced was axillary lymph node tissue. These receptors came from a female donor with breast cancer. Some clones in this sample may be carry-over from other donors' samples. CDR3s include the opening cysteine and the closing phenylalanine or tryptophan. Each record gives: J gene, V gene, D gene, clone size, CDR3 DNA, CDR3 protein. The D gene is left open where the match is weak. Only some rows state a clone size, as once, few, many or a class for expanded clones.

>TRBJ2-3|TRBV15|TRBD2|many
TGTGCCACCAGCAGAGAGGCGGGAGTCACAGATACGCAGTATTTT
CATSREAGVTDTQYF
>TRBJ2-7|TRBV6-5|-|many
TGTGCCAGCAGTAGGGCCGGGAAGACGCTAAGCCCGGACGAGCAGTACTTC
CASSRAGKTLSPDEQYF
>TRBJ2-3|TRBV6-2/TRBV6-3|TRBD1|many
TGTGCCAGCAGTTACTTGGTCGGACAGGGGGCGAAGGATACGCAGTATTTT
CASSYLVGQGAKDTQYF
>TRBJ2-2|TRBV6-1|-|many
TGTGCCAGCAGCACAGGCCTAACGAACACCGGGGAGCTGTTTTTT
CASSTGLTNTGELFF
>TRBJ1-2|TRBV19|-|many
TGTGCCAGTAGTATTGGACAAGACTATGGCTACACCTTC
CASSIGQDYGYTF
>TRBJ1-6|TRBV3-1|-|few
TGTGCCAGCAGCTGGAGTGGGGGAAATTCACCCCTCCACTTT
CASSWSGGNSPLHF
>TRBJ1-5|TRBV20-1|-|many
TGCAGTGCTAGGCATAGCAATCAGCCCCAGCATTTT
CSARHSNQPQHF
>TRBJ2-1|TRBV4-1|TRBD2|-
TGCGCCAGCAGCCAAGATCTCCGTTTCACCGCTCTAGCGGCCTCCTACAATGAGCAGTTCTTC
CASSQDLRFTALAASYNEQFF
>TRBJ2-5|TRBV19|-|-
TGTGCCAGTAGTAAGGGAAACCAAGAGACCCAGCACTTC
CASSKGNQETQHF
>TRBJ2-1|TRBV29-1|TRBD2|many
TGCAGCGCCAGACTAGCGGAGAACAATGAGCAGTTCTTC
CSARLAENNEQFF
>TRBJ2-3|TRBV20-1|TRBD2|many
TGCAGTGCTAGCCACGGGCTAGCGGGAGTGAACACAGATACGCAGTATTTT
CSASHGLAGVNTDTQYF
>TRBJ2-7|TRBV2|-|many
TGTGCCAGCAGATCTCGGGACAAGATTACGAGACAGTACTTC
CASRSRDKITRQYF
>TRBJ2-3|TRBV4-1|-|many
TGCGCCAGCAGCCAAGAAGATACGCAGTATTTT
CASSQEDTQYF
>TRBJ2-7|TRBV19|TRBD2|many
TGTGCCAGTAGTATAGGTCTAGCGGGCTCCTACGAGCAGTACTTC
CASSIGLAGSYEQYF
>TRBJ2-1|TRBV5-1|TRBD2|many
TGCGCCAGCGCGAGGGGACTAGCGGGCTACAATGAGCAGTTCTTC
CASARGLAGYNEQFF
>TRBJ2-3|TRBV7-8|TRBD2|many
TGTGCCAGCAGCTCAACTAGCGGGAGACGGTTGAATACGCAGTATTTT
CASSSTSGRRLNTQYF
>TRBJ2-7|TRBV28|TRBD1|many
TGTGCCAGCAGTGAGGGGGCGGTGTCCTACGAGCAGTACTTC
CASSEGAVSYEQYF
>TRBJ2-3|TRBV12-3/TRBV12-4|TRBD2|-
TGTGCTAGCAGAATAGCGGGAGGGCCCCTCAGGGATACGCAGTATTTT
CASRIAGGPLRDTQYF
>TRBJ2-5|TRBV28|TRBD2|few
TGTGCCAGCAGTGGGGGTGGAGCGGGACAAGAGACCCAGTACTTC
CASSGGGAGQETQYF
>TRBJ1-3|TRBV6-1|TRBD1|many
TGTGCCAGCAGTGACCGGACAGGGGCTGGAAACACCATATATTTT
CASSDRTGAGNTIYF
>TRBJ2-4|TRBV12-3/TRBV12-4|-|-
TGTGCCAGCAGTTTTCGGGGAAACATTCAGTACTTC
CASSFRGNIQYF
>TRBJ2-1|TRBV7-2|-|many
TGTGCCAGCAGCTTAGTGGCGGGATCGCGCTACAATGAGCAGTTCTTC
CASSLVAGSRYNEQFF
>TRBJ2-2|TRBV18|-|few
TGTGCCAGCTCAACCGAGAGGGTCGGGACCGGGGAGCTGTTTTTT
CASSTERVGTGELFF
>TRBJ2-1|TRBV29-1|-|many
TGCAGCGTTGATGGGGACGTAGGCCTCCATGAGCAGTTCTTC
CSVDGDVGLHEQFF
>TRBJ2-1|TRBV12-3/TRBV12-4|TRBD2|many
TGTGCCAGCAAAGCGGGAGGGCCTAGGAGCTCCTACAATGAGCAGTTCTTC
CASKAGGPRSSYNEQFF
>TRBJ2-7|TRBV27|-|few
TGTGCCAGCAGTTTAGCCAGGGTTGGCGAGCAGTACTTC
CASSLARVGEQYF
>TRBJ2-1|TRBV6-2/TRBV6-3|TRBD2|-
TGTGCCAGCAGGCCGACAACTAGCGGGAGTCGAAGGGGCAATGAGCAGTTCTTC
CASRPTTSGSRRGNEQFF
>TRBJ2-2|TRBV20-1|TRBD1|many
TGCAGTGCGTATCCCGGGACAGGAAACACCGGGGAGCTGTTTTTT
CSAYPGTGNTGELFF
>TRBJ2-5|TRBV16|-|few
TGTGCCAGCAGCCAATCCAAGGGAGAGACCCAGTACTTC
CASSQSKGETQYF
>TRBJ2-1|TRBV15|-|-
TGTGCCACCAGCATTACCGGAGGGGGCGGGAGGATCTACAATGAGCAGTTCTTC
CATSITGGGGRIYNEQFF
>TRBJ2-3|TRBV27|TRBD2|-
TGTGCCAGCAGTCTGGGACTAGCGACAGATACGCAGTATTTT
CASSLGLATDTQYF
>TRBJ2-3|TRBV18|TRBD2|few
TGTGCCAGCTCACTAGTAGCGGGGGAAGATACGCAGTATTTT
CASSLVAGEDTQYF
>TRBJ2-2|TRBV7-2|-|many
TGTGCCAGCAGCTTAAGACAGGCGAACACCGGGGAGCTGTTTTTT
CASSLRQANTGELFF
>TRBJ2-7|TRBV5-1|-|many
TGCGCCAGCAGCGCCGACGGCTTTAGTTACGAGCAGTACTTC
CASSADGFSYEQYF
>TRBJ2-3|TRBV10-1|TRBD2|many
TGCGCCAGCAGGGGGGGACTAGCGGATACCACAGATACGCAGTATTTT
CASRGGLADTTDTQYF
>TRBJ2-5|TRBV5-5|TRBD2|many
TGTGCCAGCAGACAACGCGGGACTAGCGGAGCCATCCAAGAGACCCAGTACTTC
CASRQRGTSGAIQETQYF
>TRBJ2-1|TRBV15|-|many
TGTGCCACCAGCAGAGATGCTTGGGCAGCGGAGCACCTTTACAATGAGCAGTTCTTC
CATSRDAWAAEHLYNEQFF
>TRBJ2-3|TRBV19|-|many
TGTGCCAGTAGTAGGGGGGGCCCAGATACGCAGTATTTT
CASSRGGPDTQYF
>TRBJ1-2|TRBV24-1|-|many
TGTGCCACCAGTGATCCGGGATATGGCTACACCTTC
CATSDPGYGYTF
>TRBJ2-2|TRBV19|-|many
TGTGCCAGTAGTATTGGGGGCTTCACCGGGGAGCTGTTTTTT
CASSIGGFTGELFF
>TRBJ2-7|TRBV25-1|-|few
TGTGCCAGCAGTCCACAGGGGGGGACGAACGAGTACTTC
CASSPQGGTNEYF
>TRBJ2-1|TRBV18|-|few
TGTGCCAGCTCTCCTCCCAACGTTAACAATGAGCAGTTCTTC
CASSPPNVNNEQFF
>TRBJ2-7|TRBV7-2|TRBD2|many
TGTGCCAGCAGCTTAGCTGGTAGCGGGCTCTCCTACGAGCAGTACTTC
CASSLAGSGLSYEQYF
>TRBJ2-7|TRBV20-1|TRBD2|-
TGCAGTGCTTATAGACTAGCGGAGAAGGTGATCTACGAGCAGTACTTC
CSAYRLAEKVIYEQYF
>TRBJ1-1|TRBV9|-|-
TGTGCCAGCAGCGCAACACAGGGAACTGAAGCTTTCTTT
CASSATQGTEAFF
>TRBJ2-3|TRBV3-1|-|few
TGTGCCAGCAGCCTCTCATCAGATACGCAGTATTTT
CASSLSSDTQYF
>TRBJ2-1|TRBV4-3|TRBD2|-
TGCGCCAGCAGCCAGCATACGGGACTAGCGGGAGGCCGAAGCTCCCACAATGAGCAGTCCTTC
CASSQHTGLAGGRSSHNEQSF
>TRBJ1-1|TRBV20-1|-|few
TGCAGTGCTAGAGTAAGCGGCAGGGGTGTTACTGAAGCTTTCTTT
CSARVSGRGVTEAFF
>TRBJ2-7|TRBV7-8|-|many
TGTGCCAGCAGCTTAGTACTACCCCAGGCCGAGCAGTACTTC
CASSLVLPQAEQYF
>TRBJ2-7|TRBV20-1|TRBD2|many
TGCAGTGCTAGAGGGACTAGCGGGAGAAACGAGCAGTACTTC
CSARGTSGRNEQYF
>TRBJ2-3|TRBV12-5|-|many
TGTGCTAGCACCCGGGACGGTAGCACAGATACGCAGTATTTT
CASTRDGSTDTQYF
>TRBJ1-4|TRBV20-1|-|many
TGCAGTGCTAGAGACCAAGGGACGGCACCCCGTATAGAAAAACTGTTTTTT
CSARDQGTAPRIEKLFF